This TCR beta chain was obtained from a study of T-cell memory formation after mild COVID-19. General study points: Clones that contracted clustered mainly in CM and EM if CD4+ and in EMRA if CD8+.

Germline V lookup: CDR1 SEHNR, CDR2 FQNEAQ (reference sequence). V lost 1 base and J 4 bases, leaving 12 bases between the germline ends. CDR3 size: 15 residues. This clonotype was observed a few times. What it recognizes is unknown. TCRdb re-called the 5' RACE reads with MiXCR, one entry per CDR3 protein. The sample includes hundreds of thousands of distinct CDR3 sequences, around a quarter of them seen just once. The chain carries TRBV7-9 and TRBJ2-3; tentatively, D is TRBD1 (6 bases). Source material: PBMCs or a T cell subset sorted from them (not recorded which). This TCR was recovered from an adult woman who had mild COVID-19 (a few samples of this study predate the infection). Cell type and time point are not known. The CDR3 nucleotides read TGTGCCAGCAGCTTAGTTGGGGCAGGGGCAGATACGCAGTATTTT. Translating gives CASSLVGAGADTQYF.